The source of this T cell receptor beta chain is a study of blood T cell repertoires in COVID-19. There are a few counts of this clone. This same CDR3 is encoded by further DNA sequences in the sample. Libraries were prepared by immunoSEQ multiplex PCR; TCRdb keeps only in-frame clonotypes and omits some of them. The sample lists some 200,000 clones; just over 85% were seen once. The V end lost 0 bases, the J end lost 4 bases, and 7 bases lay between the germline ends. In germline, CDR1 is SGHRS, CDR2 YFSETQ. The CDR3 length is 13 residues. Material for sequencing was peripheral blood. The genes are TRBV5-1 and TRBJ1-2, with D possibly being TRBD1 (5 bases). This clonotype was sampled from a man aged 50-60 years with acute or convalescent COVID-19. CDR3 residues: CASSLGQSYGYTF. The CDR3, as DNA: TGCGCCAGCAGCTTGGGACAGTCCTATGGCTACACCTTC. Based on the CDR3 plus reference TRBV5-1 and TRBJ1-2, the full variable domain is KAGVTQTPRYLIKTRGQQVTLSCSPISGHRSVSWYQQTPGQGLQFLFEYFSETQRNKGNFPGRFSGRQFSNSRSEMNVSTLELGDSALYLCASSLGQSYGYTFGSGTRLTVV.